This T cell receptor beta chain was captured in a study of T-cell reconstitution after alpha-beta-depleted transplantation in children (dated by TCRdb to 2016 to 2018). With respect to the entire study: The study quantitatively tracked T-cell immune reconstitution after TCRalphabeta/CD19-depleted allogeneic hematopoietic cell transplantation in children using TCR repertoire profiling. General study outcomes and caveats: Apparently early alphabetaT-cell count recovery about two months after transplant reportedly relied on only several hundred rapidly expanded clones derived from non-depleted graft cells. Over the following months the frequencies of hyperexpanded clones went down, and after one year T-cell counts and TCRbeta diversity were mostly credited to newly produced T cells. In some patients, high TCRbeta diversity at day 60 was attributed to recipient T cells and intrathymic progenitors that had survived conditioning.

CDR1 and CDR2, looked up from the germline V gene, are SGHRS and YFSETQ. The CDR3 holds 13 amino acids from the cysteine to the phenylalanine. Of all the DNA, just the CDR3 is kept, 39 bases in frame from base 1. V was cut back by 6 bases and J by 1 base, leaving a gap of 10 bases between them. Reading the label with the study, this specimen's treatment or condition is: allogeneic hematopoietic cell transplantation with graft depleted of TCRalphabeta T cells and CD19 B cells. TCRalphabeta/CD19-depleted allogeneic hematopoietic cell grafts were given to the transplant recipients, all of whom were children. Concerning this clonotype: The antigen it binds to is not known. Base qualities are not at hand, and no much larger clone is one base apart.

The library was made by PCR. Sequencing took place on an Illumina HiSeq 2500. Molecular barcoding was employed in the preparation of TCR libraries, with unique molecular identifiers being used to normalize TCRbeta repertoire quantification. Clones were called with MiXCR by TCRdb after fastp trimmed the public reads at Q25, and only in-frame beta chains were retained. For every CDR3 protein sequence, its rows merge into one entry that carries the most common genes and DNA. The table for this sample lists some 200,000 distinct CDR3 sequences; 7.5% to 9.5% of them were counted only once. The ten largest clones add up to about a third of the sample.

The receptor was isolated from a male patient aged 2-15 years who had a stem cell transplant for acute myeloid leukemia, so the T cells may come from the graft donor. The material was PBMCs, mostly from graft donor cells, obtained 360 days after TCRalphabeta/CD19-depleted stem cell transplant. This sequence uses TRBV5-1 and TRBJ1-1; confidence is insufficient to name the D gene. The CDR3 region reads CASTETRNTEAFF. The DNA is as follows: TGCGCCAGCACCGAGACACGGAACACTGAAGCTTTCTTT.